The clone carrying this T cell receptor (beta chain) was observed a few times. Time point denoted: patch test 1, 2 weeks after DPC sensitization. Specified treatment: therapeutic diphenylcyclopropenone sensitization with weekly scalp DPC. Participating donors were patients with alopecia, aged 18 to 70 years, considered appropriate candidates for DPC. This entry belongs to a study of human T cells and chemical hapten exposure. MiXCR was run by TCRdb on the RACE reads, yielding one entry per CDR3 protein. The sample shows around 110,000 distinct CDR3 sequences, roughly an eighth of them seen only once. From germline, CDR1 is WSHSY and CDR2 SAAADI. The CDR3 runs 13 residues. The J segment lost 7 bases and the V segment lost 10 bases, leaving 9 bases of the junction unmatched.

The chain links TRBV10-2 to TRBJ1-4, with 7 bases lining up with TRBD1. The sequenced sample was whole blood, obtained in connection with sensitization to the hapten diphenylcyclopropenone (DPC). The sequence derives from a woman aged 45-59 years with alopecia areata. Some clones in this sample may be carry-over from other donors' samples. DNA for the CDR3: TGCGCCACAAGTACAGGGGTTAGTGAAAAACTGTTTTTT. Amino acids: CATSTGVSEKLFF.